This T cell receptor beta chain was sequenced in a study of T cell repertoires in cytomegalovirus infection. Across the study: Well-studied HLA-B-restricted CMV epitopes were used in the study alongside recently identified HLA-C-restricted ones. Both CMV infection and a matching HLA type were indicated by public TCR beta signatures. Study-wide results and caveats: It was HLA-C-restricted CMV-specific TCR beta clonotypes that dominated the response ex vivo.

As regards this clonotype: Its antigen is not identified.

Using its own MiXCR run on the reads, TCRdb lists one record per CDR3 protein. The sample lists about 890,000 distinct CDR3 sequences, around 32% occurring once. This CDR3 has 12 residues. CDR1 and CDR2 (germline): DFQATT, SNEGSKA (reference sequence). Germline trimming cut 6 bases from V and 1 base from J; bases unmatched to any gene: 2. Sequenced material: cultured CD8+ T cells from PBMCs, taken from culture after CMV antigen stimulation. The sequence came from a human donor in good health (CMV status not recorded). Some clones in this sample may be carry-over from other donors' samples. The chain combines TRBV20-1 with TRBJ1-1; 7 nucleotides align to TRBD1. CDR3 in DNA: TGCAGTGCCGGGACAGAGAACACTGAAGCTTTCTTT. Translated: CSAGTENTEAFF.